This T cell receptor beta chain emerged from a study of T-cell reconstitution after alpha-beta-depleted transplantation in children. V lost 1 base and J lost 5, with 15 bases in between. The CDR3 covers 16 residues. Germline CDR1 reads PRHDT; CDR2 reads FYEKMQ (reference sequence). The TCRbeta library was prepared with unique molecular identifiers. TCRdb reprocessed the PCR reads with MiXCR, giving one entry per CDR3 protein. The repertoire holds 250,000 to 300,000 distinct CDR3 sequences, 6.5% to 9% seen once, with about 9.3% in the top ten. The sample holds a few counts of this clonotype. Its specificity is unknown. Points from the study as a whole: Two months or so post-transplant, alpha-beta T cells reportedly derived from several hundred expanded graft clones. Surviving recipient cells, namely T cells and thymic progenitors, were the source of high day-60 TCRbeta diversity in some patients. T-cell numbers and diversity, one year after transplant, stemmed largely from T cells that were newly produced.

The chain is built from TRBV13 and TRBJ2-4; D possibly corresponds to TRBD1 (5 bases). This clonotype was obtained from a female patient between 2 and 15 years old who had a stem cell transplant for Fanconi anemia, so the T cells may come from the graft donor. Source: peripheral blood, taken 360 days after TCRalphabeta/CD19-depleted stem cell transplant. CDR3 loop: CASSLEVGPRENIQYF. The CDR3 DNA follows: TGTGCCAGCAGCTTAGAAGTGGGCCCCAGGGAAAACATTCAGTACTTC.